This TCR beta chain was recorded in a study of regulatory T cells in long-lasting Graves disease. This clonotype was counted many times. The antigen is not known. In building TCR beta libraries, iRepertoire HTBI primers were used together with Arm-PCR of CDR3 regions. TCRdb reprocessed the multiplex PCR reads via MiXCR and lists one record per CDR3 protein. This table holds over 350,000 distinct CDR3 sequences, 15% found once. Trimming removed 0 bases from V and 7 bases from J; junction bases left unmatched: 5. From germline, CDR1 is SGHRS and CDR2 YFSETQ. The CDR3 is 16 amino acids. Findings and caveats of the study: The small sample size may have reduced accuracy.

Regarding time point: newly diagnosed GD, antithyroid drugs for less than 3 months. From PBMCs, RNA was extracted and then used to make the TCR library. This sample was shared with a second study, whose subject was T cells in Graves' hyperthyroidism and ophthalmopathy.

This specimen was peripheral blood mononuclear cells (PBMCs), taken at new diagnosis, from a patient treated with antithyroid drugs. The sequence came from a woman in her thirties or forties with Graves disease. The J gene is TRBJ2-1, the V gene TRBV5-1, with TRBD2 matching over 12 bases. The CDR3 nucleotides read TGCGCCAGCAGCTTGGGGTGGACTAGCGGGAAAAATGAGCAGTTCTTC. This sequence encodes CASSLGWTSGKNEQFF.